Many counts were recorded for the clone carrying this TCR beta chain. MiXCR was run by TCRdb on the reads, yielding one entry per CDR3 protein. This table has approximately 19,000 distinct CDR3 sequences, about 9.4% appearing once. The data derive from a study of type 1 regulatory T cells. Study at large: This in vitro CD4 product, T-allo10, is enriched for Tr1 cells and alloantigen-specific.

The CDR3 spans 20 residues. The V segment lost 3 bases and the J segment 5 bases; nucleotides outside the gene matches: 19. In germline, CDR1 is SGDLS, CDR2 YYNGEE. The clonotype comes from a human donor in good health. Sequenced sample: CD4+ T cells, either the whole sample or a sorted fraction (not recorded which). The V and J genes are TRBV9 and TRBJ2-3, with 12 bases matching TRBD2. The CDR3 loop reads CASSASRVSGLAGLVDTQYF. As DNA, the CDR3 is TGTGCCAGCAGCGCTAGTAGGGTCTCCGGACTAGCGGGATTAGTAGATACGCAGTATTTT.